This T cell receptor beta chain was profiled in a study of identical twins. CDR1 is MNHNS and CDR2 is SASEGT in the germline V gene. This CDR3 is built from 14 residues. V was cut by 7 bases and J by 4 bases, with 15 bases left in between. As for this clonotype: Its matching antigen is unknown.

Study results and caveats: The conclusions drew on cross-sectional statistical analysis instead of tracking the same donors. Invariant T cells like MAIT and iNKT could partly confound the zero-insertion analyses.

TCRdb reprocessed the 5' RACE reads via MiXCR and lists one record per CDR3 protein. The data contain 430,000 or so distinct CDR3 sequences, roughly 24% of them singletons. The sample was also linked to a second study, of T cells expressing NK-cell markers. From that study: Out of eight donors sequenced, seven tested HCMV-seropositive and the remaining one seronegative. The share of CD8+ T cells held by dominant NKG2C+ clonotypes was about 1.0-7.5% in several donors.

This sequence originates from a woman aged 18-29 years in good health. Sequencing input: CD4+ T cells sorted from blood. The genes are TRBV6-1 and TRBJ2-3; D not certain. The CDR3 DNA sequence: TGTGCCAGCAAAATACCCCAATCCCCAGATACGCAGTATTTT. The encoded protein is CASKIPQSPDTQYF.